The 28 T cell receptor beta chains below come from one sample, sequenced in a study of Graves' ophthalmopathy and Graves' hyperthyroidism. TCR beta CDR3 regions were amplified from RNA transcripts. The first-round RT-PCR employed HTBI primers together with the Qiagen OneStep RT-PCR kit. A multiplex PCR was then performed as the second round. TCRdb reanalysed the multiplex PCR reads using MiXCR and keeps one entry per CDR3 protein. Counted here are about 160,000 distinct CDR3 sequences, 39% occurring once; the ten biggest clones make up less than 9.5%. What was sequenced was peripheral blood. The receptors were sampled from a young man with Graves' ophthalmopathy.

This clonotype has ten or more counts. The chain couples TRBV12-3 or TRBV12-4 to TRBJ1-5; TRBD1 is a possible D gene (6 bases). This CDR3 contains 14 residues. The V end lost 3 bases, the J end lost 7 bases, and 13 bases lay between the germline ends. CDR3 in amino acids: CASSFPQQGQPQHF. The CDR3 coding sequence is TGTGCCAGCAGTTTCCCCCAACAGGGCCAGCCCCAGCATTTT.

This rearrangement joins TRBV6-5 to TRBJ2-7; unclear D gene. The V end was cut by 3 bases, the J end by 0 bases, with 6 bases between. Germline V gene sequence: CDR1 MNHEY, CDR2 SVGAGI. The CDR3 has 13 residues. The CDR3 nucleotides read TGTGCCAGCAGTTATGAACACTCCTACGAGCAGTACTTC. Encoded protein: CASSYEHSYEQYF.

The gene calls are TRBV6-5 and TRBJ1-2; 7 positions match TRBD1. The CDR3 extends over 15 amino acids. V dropped 4 bases and J dropped 4; count of bases not matched to a gene: 9. CDR1 is MNHEY, CDR2 SVGAGI, per germline. Written as DNA, the CDR3 is TGTGCCAGCAGTTCCGACGACAGGGCCTCCTATGGCTACACCTTC. Protein product: CASSSDDRASYGYTF.

This clonotype came up many times. This chain uses TRBV20-1 with TRBJ2-7, with 9 nucleotides matching TRBD1. The CDR3 is made up of 13 amino acids. Germline-derived CDR1 and CDR2 are DFQATT and SNEGSKA (reference sequence). The ends lost 3 bases at V and 4 bases at J; junction bases unmatched: 4. CDR3 nucleotides: TGCAGTGCTAGGACAGGGGGTAAATACGAGCAGTACTTC. It yields the protein CSARTGGKYEQYF.

The sample holds many counts of this clonotype. As DNA, the CDR3 is TGTGCCAGCAAGGGATCCGAAGCTTTCTTT. Translation: CASKGSEAFF. J is TRBJ1-1 and V is TRBV2; D gene unclear. V lost 7 bases, J lost 8 bases, and 8 bases lay in between. The CDR3 spans 10 residues. Per germline, CDR1 SNHLY and CDR2 FYNNEI.

V and J are TRBV6-2 or TRBV6-3 and TRBJ2-6, with 8 bases fitting TRBD2. CDR1 is MNHEY, CDR2 SVGEGT, per germline. The CDR3 has 19 residues. With 2 bases clipped from V and 0 bases from J, the junction kept 9 bases outside the gene matches. The CDR3 loop reads CASSYLSGTSGSGANVLTF. In nucleotides, the CDR3 is TGTGCCAGCAGTTACCTTTCCGGGACTAGTGGCTCTGGGGCCAACGTCCTGACTTTC.

This clonotype has more than one count but fewer than ten. V usage is TRBV6-2 or TRBV6-3 and J usage is TRBJ2-2, with D unresolved. With 10 bases removed from V and 7 bases from J, the gap between germline ends came to 7 bases. The CDR3 spans 10 residues. Germline CDR1 MNHEY, CDR2 SVGEGT. The CDR3 region has the DNA TGTGCCACTCTACACGGGGAGCTGTTTTTT. Protein sequence: CATLHGELFF.

This clonotype was found many times. This rearrangement joins TRBV12-3 or TRBV12-4 to TRBJ1-2; a weak D match, TRBD1 (5 bases). The CDR3 is made up of 16 amino acids. The germline V and J ends were trimmed by 5 bases and 6 bases, with 22 bases remaining between them. The CDR3 DNA follows: TGTGCCAGCAGTCCAACCTCACCGGGCAGGGTTGATGGCTACACCTTC. Translating gives CASSPTSPGRVDGYTF.

This chain joins TRBV29-1 and TRBJ1-5; D not resolved. Germline V gene data show CDR1 as SQVTM and CDR2 as ANQGSEA. The CDR3 consists of 12 residues. V dropped 4 bases and J dropped 5 bases, with 9 bases sitting between them. CDR3 bases: TGCAGCGTTGGAGGCACCCATCAGCCCCAGCATTTT. Translating gives CSVGGTHQPQHF.

In its sample, this clonotype was seen once. The J gene is TRBJ2-7, the V gene TRBV6-1, with D possibly matching TRBD1 (6 bases). Trimming removed 2 bases from V and 3 bases from J, with 8 bases in between. This CDR3 region has 13 residues. Germline V lookup: CDR1 MNHNS, CDR2 SASEGT. CDR3 protein: CASSERGYYEQYF. The CDR3 bases are TGTGCCAGCAGTGAAAGGGGGTACTACGAGCAGTACTTC.

This clonotype occurred many times. A much larger clone differs by one base, so this may be a read error. The chain recombines TRBV6-1 with TRBJ1-2, with TRBD1 matching 7 bases. V dropped 6 bases and J dropped 2; count of bases not matched to a gene: 3. CDR3 length equals 13 residues. Germline loops: CDR1 MNHNS, CDR2 SASEGT. CDR3 coding DNA: TGTGCCAGCAGGCCGGGACAGAACTATGGCTACACCTTC. This translates into CASRPGQNYGYTF.

This chain connects TRBV12-3 or TRBV12-4 to TRBJ1-1, with D possibly being TRBD1 (5 bases). V was trimmed by 6 bases and J by 6 bases, leaving 11 bases between them. This CDR3 has 12 residues. The CDR3 DNA is TGTGCCAGCAGACGCGGGGCCCCTGAAGCTTTCTTT. This translates into CASRRGAPEAFF.

This clonotype was counted at least ten times. The CDR3 here is CASSPTSGRETQYF. CDR3 DNA: TGTGCCAGCAGTCCAACTAGCGGGAGAGAGACCCAGTACTTC. The chain recombines TRBV6-2 or TRBV6-3 with TRBJ2-5; TRBD2 agrees at 11 bases. The germline V gene has CDR1 MNHEY and CDR2 SVGEGT. The CDR3 extends over 14 amino acids. After removal of 5 bases from V and 4 bases from J, the junction contained 3 bases not matched to a gene.

This chain uses TRBV6-1 with TRBJ2-7, with 9 bases lining up with TRBD2. Germline V gives CDR1 MNHNS, CDR2 SASEGT. This CDR3 region has 14 residues. V gave up 8 bases and J gave up 0 bases; unmatched junction bases: 5. The CDR3, as DNA: TGTGCCAGCCGAGCGGGGGGTACCTCCTACGAGCAGTACTTC. This codes for CASRAGGTSYEQYF.

This clonotype was seen many times. The rearrangement joins TRBV20-1 to TRBJ2-7; 9 bases agree with TRBD1. Germline assignment: CDR1 DFQATT and CDR2 SNEGSKA (reference sequence). The CDR3 covers 14 residues. The ends lost 6 bases at V and 4 bases at J; junction bases unmatched: 10. The CDR3, as DNA: TGCAGTGCCCTGGACAGGGGCGCTCTATACGAGCAGTACTTC. Translation gives CSALDRGALYEQYF.

This clonotype has ten or more counts. The rearrangement joins TRBV20-1 to TRBJ1-2; no reliable D call. Per the germline V gene, CDR1 is DFQATT and CDR2 is SNEGSKA (reference sequence). The CDR3 loop spans 14 amino acids. Trimming shortened V by 1 base and J by 1 base, and 10 bases separated the two germline ends. The CDR3 spells CSARVLGLNYGYTF. CDR3 nucleotide sequence: TGCAGTGCTAGAGTTCTAGGCCTTAACTATGGCTACACCTTC.

In its sample, this clonotype was seen many times. The chain links TRBV10-3 to TRBJ1-1; 8 bases line up with TRBD1. Germline CDR1 reads ENHRY; CDR2 reads SYGVKD. The ends lost 7 bases at V and 1 base at J; junction bases unmatched: 8. The CDR3 is 15 amino acids. CDR3 DNA: TGTGCCATCACGGAATCAGACAGGGGGAACACTGAAGCTTTCTTT. Amino acid sequence: CAITESDRGNTEAFF.

This clonotype was found many times. CDR3 nucleotides: TGTGCCAGTCGTCGGGGGCTGTCCGGGACTCTTGGCAACATTCAGTACTTC. Translating it yields CASRRGLSGTLGNIQYF. The rearrangement uses TRBV19 and TRBJ2-4; perhaps D is TRBD1 or TRBD2 (6 bases each). Between the trimmed V and J ends, which lost 8 bases and 7 bases, there was a span of 27 bases. The CDR3 extends over 17 amino acids. The V gene's germline CDR1 is LNHDA and CDR2 SQIVND (reference sequence).

This clonotype was observed at least ten times. This chain uses TRBV5-1 with TRBJ2-2; the match to TRBD2 covers 10 bases. This CDR3 spans 17 amino acids. With 0 bases clipped from V and 6 bases from J, the junction kept 8 bases outside the gene matches. From germline, CDR1 is SGHRS and CDR2 YFSETQ. The CDR3 coding sequence is TGCGCCAGCAGCTTGGGCCCGGGACTAGCGAGCGCCGGGGAGCTGTTTTTT. Amino acids: CASSLGPGLASAGELFF.

J is TRBJ1-6 and V is TRBV7-2; D uncertain. There are 13 residues in the CDR3. CDR1 SGHTA and CDR2 FQGNSA come from the germline V gene. V gave up 1 base and J gave up 10 bases, with 8 bases separating them. The CDR3 spells CASSLDSGSPLHF. The DNA of the CDR3 is TGTGCCAGCAGCTTAGATTCTGGGTCACCCCTCCACTTT.

The genes are TRBV25-1 and TRBJ2-7; D gene uncertain. V was trimmed by 3 bases and J by 0 bases, leaving 9 bases between them. Germline assignment: CDR1 MGHDK and CDR2 SYGVNS. The CDR3 runs 14 residues. The chain's CDR3 is CASSEALGSYEQYF. CDR3 nucleotide sequence: TGTGCCAGCAGTGAGGCTTTGGGCTCCTACGAGCAGTACTTC.

The chain couples TRBV12-3 or TRBV12-4 to TRBJ2-5, with 7 bases fitting TRBD2. After removal of 4 bases from V and 2 bases from J, the junction contained 7 bases not matched to a gene. The CDR3 length is 15 residues. The CDR3 here is CASSYGGGLQETQYF. The CDR3 nucleotides are TGTGCCAGCAGTTACGGCGGGGGATTGCAAGAGACCCAGTACTTC.

This clonotype was detected many times. V and J are TRBV6-5 and TRBJ1-5; no definite D call. This CDR3 comprises 14 residues. Germline loops: CDR1 MNHEY, CDR2 SVGAGI. Trimming removed 2 bases from V and 6 bases from J, with 11 bases in between. The CDR3 nucleotides read TGTGCCAGCAGTTACGTGCCAGGCAGTCAGCCCCAGCATTTT. Translating gives CASSYVPGSQPQHF.

This clonotype was seen repeatedly, ten times or more. In DNA form, the CDR3 reads TGTGCCAGCAGACGGGACACGGCTGGTTCTGGCTACACCTTC. It is translated as CASRRDTAGSGYTF. The chain combines TRBV12-3 or TRBV12-4 with TRBJ1-2; D is perhaps TRBD1 (6 bases). Trimming left V 6 bases short and J 7 bases short, with 18 bases between. The CDR3 covers 14 residues.

This clonotype has at least ten counts. The J gene is TRBJ2-5, the V gene TRBV12-3 or TRBV12-4, with D unresolved. V was clipped by 3 bases and J by 5 bases, with 13 bases between them. The length of the CDR3 is 14 residues. The CDR3 sequence is CASSLRRPVETQYF. DNA for the CDR3: TGTGCCAGCAGTTTGCGGCGGCCTGTCGAGACCCAGTACTTC.

This clonotype was counted many times. V and J are TRBV20-1 and TRBJ1-6; TRBD1 aligns across 7 bases. CDR1 is DFQATT and CDR2 is SNEGSKA in the germline V gene (reference sequence). The CDR3 is made up of 13 amino acids. V lost 7 bases to trimming and J lost 7 bases; unmatched junction nucleotides: 7. The CDR3 DNA reads as TGCAGTGTTTCGGAGGACAGGAATTCACCCCTCCACTTT. Translating it yields CSVSEDRNSPLHF.

The V call is TRBV6-2 or TRBV6-3, the J call TRBJ2-7, with D perhaps TRBD1 (5 bases). Trimming stripped 2 bases from V and 2 bases from J, with 16 bases between. Germline-derived CDR1 and CDR2 are MNHEY and SVGEGT. The CDR3 contains 16 residues. The CDR3 reads CASSYPLPGMTYEQYF. The CDR3, as DNA: TGTGCCAGCAGTTACCCGCTCCCAGGGATGACCTACGAGCAGTACTTC.

This clonotype was seen ten or more times. The V call is TRBV6-2 or TRBV6-3, the J call TRBJ2-2, with TRBD2 matching 11 bases. CDR3 length equals 15 residues. V lost 8 bases, J lost 5 bases, and 7 bases stayed unmatched. Germline V gene lookup returns CDR1 MNHEY and CDR2 SVGEGT. Here the CDR3 DNA reads TGTGCCAGCGGGGCCGGGACTAGCGGTACCGGGGAGCTGTTTTTT. This codes for CASGAGTSGTGELFF.